This TCR beta chain stems from a study of T cell responses to AZD1222 COVID-19 vaccine. Study observations and caveats: Spike-specific TCR depth and breadth grew after two AZD1222 doses. CD4 TCRs linked to vaccination spanned spike, dominating at 160-218 and 743-854. Females made up more of the donors, who were largely white British, and clonal diversity may have come out too low. Targeting of unmutated variant regions was reportedly seen in nearly half of spike-specific TCRs.

With respect to this clone: Its specificity is not known.

V dropped 2 bases and J dropped 3 bases, with 13 bases sitting between them. This CDR3 is built from 15 residues. The germline V gene has CDR1 KGHSH and CDR2 LQKENI. Produced via immunoSEQ multiplex PCR; TCRdb's table is partial and in-frame only. Among some 160,000 clones, 85% to 95% were seen once, and the ten largest hold around 0.9%. Sample: peripheral blood, taken on day 0 of AZD1222 vaccination. V and J are TRBV18 and TRBJ1-2; D remains ambiguous. The TCR was taken from an adult in good health. CDR3 residues: CASSPGAEPYYGYTF. The DNA of the CDR3 is TGTGCCAGCTCACCAGGTGCAGAACCTTACTATGGCTACACCTTC.